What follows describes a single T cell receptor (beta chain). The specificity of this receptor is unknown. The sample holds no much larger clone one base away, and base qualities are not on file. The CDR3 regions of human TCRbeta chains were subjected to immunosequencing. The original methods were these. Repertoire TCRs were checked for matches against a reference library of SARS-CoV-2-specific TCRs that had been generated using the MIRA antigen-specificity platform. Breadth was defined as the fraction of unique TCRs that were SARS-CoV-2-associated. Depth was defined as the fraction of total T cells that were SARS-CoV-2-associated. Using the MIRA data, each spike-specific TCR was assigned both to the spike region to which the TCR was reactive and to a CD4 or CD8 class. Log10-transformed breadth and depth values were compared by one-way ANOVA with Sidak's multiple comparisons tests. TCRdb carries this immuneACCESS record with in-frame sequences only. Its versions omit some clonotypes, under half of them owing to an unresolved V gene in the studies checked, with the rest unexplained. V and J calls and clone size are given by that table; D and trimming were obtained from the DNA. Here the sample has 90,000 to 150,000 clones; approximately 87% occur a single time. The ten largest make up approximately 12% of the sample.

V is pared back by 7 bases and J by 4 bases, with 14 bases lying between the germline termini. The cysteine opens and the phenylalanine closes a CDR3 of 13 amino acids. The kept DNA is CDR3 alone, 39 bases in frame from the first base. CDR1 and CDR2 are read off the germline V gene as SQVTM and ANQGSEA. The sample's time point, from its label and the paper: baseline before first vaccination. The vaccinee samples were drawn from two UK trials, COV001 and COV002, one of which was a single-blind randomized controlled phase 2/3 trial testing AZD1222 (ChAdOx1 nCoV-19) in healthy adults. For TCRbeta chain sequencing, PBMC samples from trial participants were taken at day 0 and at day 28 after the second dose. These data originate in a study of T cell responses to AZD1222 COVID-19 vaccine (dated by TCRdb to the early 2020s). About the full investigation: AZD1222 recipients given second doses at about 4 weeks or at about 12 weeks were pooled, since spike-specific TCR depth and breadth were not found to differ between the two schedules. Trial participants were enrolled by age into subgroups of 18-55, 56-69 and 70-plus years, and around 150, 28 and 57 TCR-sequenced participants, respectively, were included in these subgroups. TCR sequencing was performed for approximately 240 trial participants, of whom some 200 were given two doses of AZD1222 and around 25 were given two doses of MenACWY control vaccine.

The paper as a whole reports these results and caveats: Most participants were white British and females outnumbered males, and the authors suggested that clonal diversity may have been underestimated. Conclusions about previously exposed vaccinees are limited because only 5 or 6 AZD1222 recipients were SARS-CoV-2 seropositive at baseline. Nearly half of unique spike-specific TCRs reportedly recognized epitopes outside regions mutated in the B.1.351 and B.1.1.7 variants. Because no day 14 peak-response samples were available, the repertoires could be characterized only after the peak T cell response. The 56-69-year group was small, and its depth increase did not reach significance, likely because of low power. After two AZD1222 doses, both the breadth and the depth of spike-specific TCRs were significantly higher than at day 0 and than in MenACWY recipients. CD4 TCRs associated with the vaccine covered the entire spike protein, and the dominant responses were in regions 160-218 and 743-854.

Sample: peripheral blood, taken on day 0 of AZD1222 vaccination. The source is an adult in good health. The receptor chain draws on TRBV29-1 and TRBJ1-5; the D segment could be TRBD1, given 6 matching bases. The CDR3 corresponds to CSAGGQDNQPQHF. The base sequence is TGCAGCGCCGGGGGCCAAGATAATCAGCCCCAGCATTTT.